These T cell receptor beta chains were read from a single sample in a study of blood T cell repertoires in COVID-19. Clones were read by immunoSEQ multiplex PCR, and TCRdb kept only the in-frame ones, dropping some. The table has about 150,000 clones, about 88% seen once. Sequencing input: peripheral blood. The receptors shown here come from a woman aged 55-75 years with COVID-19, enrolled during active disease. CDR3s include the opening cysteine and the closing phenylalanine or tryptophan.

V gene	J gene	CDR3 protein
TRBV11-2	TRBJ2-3	CASSLQRGLADTQYF
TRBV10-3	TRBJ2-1	CAISESSSGGRNEQFF
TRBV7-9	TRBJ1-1	CASSLLGGTEAFF
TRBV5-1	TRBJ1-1	CASSEGTGWNTEAFF
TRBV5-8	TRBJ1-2	CASSFSGASTF
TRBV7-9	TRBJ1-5	CASSRQGRRGNQPQHF
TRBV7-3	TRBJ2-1	CASSLSLAGSYNEQFF
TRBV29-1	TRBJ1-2	CSVATKFLTGTGFSGYTF
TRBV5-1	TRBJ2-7	CASRATSGYEQYF
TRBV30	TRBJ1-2	CAWSVRRGHGYTF
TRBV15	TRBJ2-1	CATSRGGSVPISYNEQFF
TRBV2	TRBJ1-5	CASSEDSSGNQPQHF
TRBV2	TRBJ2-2	CASTLQGTDTGELFF
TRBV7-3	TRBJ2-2	CASSPSGPTGELFF
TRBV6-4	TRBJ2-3	CASSVQGDADTQYF
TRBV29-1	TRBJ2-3	CSVRVAGSTDTQYF
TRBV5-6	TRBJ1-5	CASSSLRGGSDQPQHF
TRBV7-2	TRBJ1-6	CASSAARGNSPLHF
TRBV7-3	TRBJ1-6	CASSLTGVGSPLHF
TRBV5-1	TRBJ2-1	CASSSFGTSGNNEQFF
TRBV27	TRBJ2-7	CASSLVPRQGGFGYEQYF
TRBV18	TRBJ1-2	CASSRAQTGSYGYTF
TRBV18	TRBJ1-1	CASSEGTGNTEAFF
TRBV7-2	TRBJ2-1	CARGLGGGYNEQFF
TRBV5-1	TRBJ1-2	CASSLQSGTGFYGYTF
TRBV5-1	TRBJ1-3	CASSSRGHGGNTIYF
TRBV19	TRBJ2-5	CASSSRTGGPIETQYF
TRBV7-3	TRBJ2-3	CASSHTDTQYF
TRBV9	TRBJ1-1	CASSPWTGRDTEAFF
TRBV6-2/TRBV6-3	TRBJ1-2	CASSLRTSYGYTF
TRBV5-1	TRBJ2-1	CASSPTGGNYNEQFF
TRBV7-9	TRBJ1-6	CASSLSGDSPLHF
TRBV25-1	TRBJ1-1	CATQGWNTEAFF
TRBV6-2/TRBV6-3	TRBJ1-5	CASSYAGGRSNQPQHF
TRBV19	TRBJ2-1	CASSILAGRSHEQFF
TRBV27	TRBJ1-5	CASRPDRGGQPQHF
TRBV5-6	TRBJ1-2	CASSYNTGTGPYGYTF
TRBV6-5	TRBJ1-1	CASSWSEVTEAFF
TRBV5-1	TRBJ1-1	CASSYNGQGGDEAFF
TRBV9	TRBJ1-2	CASSVATGPGSYGYTF
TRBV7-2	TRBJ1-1	CASSPGGREAFF
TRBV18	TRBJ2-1	CASSLGTGWDNEQFF
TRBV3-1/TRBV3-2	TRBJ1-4	CASSPSRGQSEKLFF
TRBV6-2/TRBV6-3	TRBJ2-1	CASSYLLAGLNEQFF